The 26 T cell receptor beta chains in this list originate from one sample, sequenced in a study of blood T cells in healthy people across ages. The authors ran a second PCR of about 7 to 11 cycles using a sample-barcoded 5' primer and a J-beta primer mix. One entry per CDR3 protein results from TCRdb running MiXCR on the 5' RACE reads. Counted here are about 930,000 distinct CDR3 sequences, around 29% occurring once; the ten biggest clones make up 10% to 13%. This sample was also put to use in a study of T cells of mothers and their children.

Sequencing was done on a sample of blood. These receptors originate from a woman in her thirties or forties in good health.

This clonotype occurred many times. V is TRBV27 and J is TRBJ2-7, with 7 bases identical to TRBD1. Per germline, CDR1 MNHEY and CDR2 SMNVEV (reference sequence). The CDR3 is 16 residues long. The trim removed 4 bases at V and 3 bases at J, leaving 12 bases unmatched. CDR3 loop: CASSSFPADRFYEQYF. The CDR3 DNA follows: TGTGCCAGCAGTTCGTTCCCCGCGGACAGGTTCTACGAGCAGTACTTC.

This chain links TRBV6-4 with TRBJ2-1; 11 bases map to TRBD2. With 3 bases clipped from V and 7 bases from J, the junction kept 5 bases outside the gene matches. Germline values: CDR1 MRHNA, CDR2 SNTAGT. This CDR3 is built from 15 residues. The CDR3 DNA is TGTGCCAGCAGTGAAATAGCGGGGGGGCGGAATGAGCAGTTCTTC. This encodes CASSEIAGGRNEQFF.

The table lists this clonotype with many counts. The chain recombines TRBV28 with TRBJ2-1; TRBD1 is a possible D gene (6 bases). This CDR3 contains 14 residues. Looked up from germline, CDR1 is MDHEN and CDR2 is SYDVKM. Trimming pared 8 bases from V and 10 bases from J, leaving 21 bases between. DNA for the CDR3: TGTGCCAGCTATACGGCAGGGGCCCCATGGGAGCAGTTCTTC. Protein product: CASYTAGAPWEQFF.

Worth noting for this clonotype: Just one base apart from a much larger clone, this may be a read error. The CDR3 region is CASSLTTASEQYF. The CDR3 coding sequence is TGTGCCAGCAGCTTAACCACAGCTAGTGAGCAGTACTTC. The chain employs TRBV7-9 and TRBJ2-4; D remains unclear. The V and J ends lost 2 bases and 13 bases respectively, with 15 bases between them. There are 13 residues in the CDR3. Per the germline V gene, CDR1 is SEHNR and CDR2 is FQNEAQ (reference sequence).

This clonotype turned up a few times. The chain links TRBV27 to TRBJ2-7; no definite D call. The germline V and J ends were trimmed by 6 bases and 0 bases, with 12 bases remaining between them. CDR3 length equals 14 residues. CDR1 MNHEY and CDR2 SMNVEV come from the germline V gene (reference sequence). The DNA of the CDR3 is TGTGCCAGCAGAGCGAGCACAGTCTCCTACGAGCAGTACTTC. Amino acids: CASRASTVSYEQYF.

In the case of this clonotype: Mismatch with germline at one junction end may stem from a read error. The chain uses TRBV7-2 and TRBJ2-2; D not resolved. This CDR3 comprises 11 residues. Per germline, CDR1 SGHTA and CDR2 FQGNSA. CDR3 in amino acids: CAGSTRGELFF. The CDR3 DNA reads as TGTGCCGGCAGCACCCGTGGGGAGCTGTTTTTT.

V usage is TRBV28 and J usage is TRBJ1-4; 7 bases line up with TRBD1. This CDR3 is built from 15 residues. V lost 9 bases and J lost 3; bases outside the gene matches: 10. The V gene's germline CDR1 is MDHEN and CDR2 SYDVKM. CDR3: CASRQGSGANEKLFF. CDR3 coding DNA: TGTGCCAGTCGACAGGGATCCGGGGCTAATGAAAAACTGTTTTTT. Full variable domain (outside the CDR3, taken from reference TRBV28 and TRBJ1-4): DVKVTQSSRYLVKRTGEKVFLECVQDMDHENMFWYRQDPGLGLRLIYFSYDVKMKEKGDIPEGYSVSREKKERFSLILESASTNQTSMYLCASRQGSGANEKLFFGSGTQLSVL.

The V gene is TRBV14, the J gene TRBJ1-6, with D possibly matching TRBD1 (6 bases). Trimming left V 6 bases short and J 7 bases short, with 16 bases between. The CDR3 extends over 15 amino acids. Germline V gene lookup returns CDR1 SGHDN and CDR2 FVKESK. CDR3 in amino acids: CASRKGGVGNSPLHF. Written as DNA, the CDR3 is TGTGCCAGCAGGAAGGGGGGAGTGGGGAATTCACCCCTCCACTTT.

For this clonotype: A much larger clone differs by one base, so this may be a read error. The rearrangement uses TRBV12-3 or TRBV12-4 and TRBJ1-2, with D uncertain. The CDR3 covers 14 residues. The CDR3, as DNA: TGTGCCAACAGTCCCGTTGACGGTCGCTATGGCTACACCTTC. Its protein product is CANSPVDGRYGYTF.

This clonotype was seen more than once but under ten times. Being one base from a much bigger clone, this may be a read error. The rearrangement uses TRBV15 and TRBJ2-1; tentatively, D is TRBD2 (5 bases). Per the germline V gene, CDR1 is LNHNV and CDR2 is YYDKDF (reference sequence). V lost 0 bases to trimming and J lost 7 bases, with 19 bases between them. There are 17 residues in the CDR3. The CDR3 DNA sequence: TGTGCCACCAGCAGAGATTTGGGCAGGAGGCATAAAAATGAGCAGTTCTTC. As protein: CATSRDLGRRHKNEQFF.

This clonotype came up many times. The V gene is TRBV19, the J gene TRBJ2-7; TRBD2 might be the D (6 bases). The CDR3 is made up of 13 amino acids. Trimming pared 4 bases from V and 6 bases from J, leaving 13 bases between. Germline loops: CDR1 LNHDA, CDR2 SQIVND (reference sequence). The DNA of the CDR3 is TGTGCCAGTAGTAGCGGGGAAGGGTTCGAGCAGTACTTC. Translation gives CASSSGEGFEQYF.

This clonotype showed up just a few times. CDR3 sequence (DNA): TGTGCCAGCTCACCGGTGGCTTCCTCCTACGAGCAGTACTTC. Its protein product is CASSPVASSYEQYF. This sequence joins TRBV18 and TRBJ2-7; no clear D gene. Germline assignment: CDR1 KGHSH and CDR2 LQKENI. Trimming cost V 3 bases and J 0 bases, with 9 bases left between them. The CDR3 consists of 14 residues.

This sequence joins TRBV20-1 and TRBJ1-5; a weak D match, TRBD1 (6 bases). CDR3 size: 14 residues. V was pared by 3 bases and J by 4 bases, with 13 bases between. Germline values: CDR1 DFQATT, CDR2 SNEGSKA (reference sequence). The CDR3 DNA is TGCAGTGCTAGTGTCGGGGGCTCAAATCAGCCCCAGCATTTT. Translation gives CSASVGGSNQPQHF.

Regarding this clonotype: This sequence may be a read error, since a much larger clone differs from it by one base. The chain links TRBV20-1 to TRBJ1-2; no clear D. CDR1 is DFQATT, CDR2 SNEGSKA, per germline (reference sequence). Trimming took off 3 bases at V and 12 bases at J, with 14 bases between the two ends. The CDR3 contains 11 residues. This CDR3 is CSASSGRGHTF. CDR3 sequence (DNA): TGCAGTGCTAGTAGTGGAAGAGGCCACACCTTC.

This clonotype was detected many times. V is TRBV9 and J is TRBJ2-3; possible D gene TRBD1, 6 bases. The CDR3 has 12 amino acids. V lost 4 bases to trimming and J lost 6 bases, with 9 bases between them. CDR1 and CDR2 (germline): SGDLS, YYNGEE. CDR3 coding DNA: TGTGCCAGCAGCAGAGACAGGGATACGCAGTATTTT. Its translation: CASSRDRDTQYF. Combining the CDR3 with reference TRBV9 and TRBJ2-3 gives the whole variable domain DSGVTQTPKHLITATGQRVTLRCSPRSGDLSVYWYQQSLDQGLQFLIQYYNGEERAKGNILERFSAQQFPDLHSELNLSSLELGDSALYFCASSRDRDTQYFGPGTRLTVL.

This clonotype was observed a handful of times. This chain links TRBV12-3 or TRBV12-4 with TRBJ1-1; D perhaps matches TRBD1 (5 bases). With 0 bases removed from V and 7 bases from J, the gap between germline ends came to 18 bases. This CDR3 is built from 16 residues. This chain's CDR3 is CASSLAAWGSVHEAFF. CDR3 sequence (DNA): TGTGCCAGCAGTTTAGCGGCTTGGGGGTCCGTTCATGAAGCTTTCTTT.

For this clonotype: Just one base apart from a much larger clone, this may be a read error. This rearrangement joins TRBV12-3 or TRBV12-4 to TRBJ2-1, with D possibly TRBD1 on 6 matching bases. Trimming shortened V by 3 bases and J by 10 bases, and 19 bases separated the two germline ends. This CDR3 has 15 residues. CDR3 sequence: CASSFGQGNTYEQFF. The CDR3 nucleotides are TGTGCCAGCAGTTTTGGGCAGGGGAACACCTACGAGCAGTTCTTC.

Remarks on this clonotype: A read error may produce the germline difference seen at one junction end. The chain uses TRBV28 and TRBJ2-1; D tentatively reads TRBD1 or TRBD2 (6 bases each). The germline V gene has CDR1 MDHEN and CDR2 SYDVKM. This CDR3 has 15 residues. Here the CDR3 reads CASSFPSRGPSERFF. CDR3 sequence (DNA): TGTGCCAGCAGTTTTCCCAGCCGGGGGCCGAGTGAGCGGTTCTTC.

Comment on this clonotype: This may come from a read error, since a much larger clone is one base off. The chain links TRBV29-1 to TRBJ1-1; the D gene is possibly TRBD1 (5 bases). Germline V gene lookup returns CDR1 SQVTM and CDR2 ANQGSEA. The CDR3 has 14 amino acids. V dropped 3 bases and J dropped 6 bases, with 17 bases sitting between them. The CDR3 DNA reads as TGCAGCGTTGAGGCAGGGACGATTGGCGCTGAAGCTTTCTTT. Its protein is CSVEAGTIGAEAFF.

The chain couples TRBV6-1 to TRBJ1-1; perhaps TRBD1 as D (5 bases). The V and J ends lost 0 bases and 1 base respectively, with 6 bases between them. Per germline, CDR1 MNHNS and CDR2 SASEGT. The CDR3 consists of 14 residues. CDR3 DNA: TGTGCCAGCAGTGAAGCTAGGGGGAACACTGAAGCTTTCTTT. Protein: CASSEARGNTEAFF.

This clonotype turned up a few times. This rearrangement joins TRBV10-3 to TRBJ1-6, with TRBD1 matching over 10 bases. Germline CDR1 ENHRY, CDR2 SYGVKD. There are 15 residues in the CDR3. Trimming removed 3 bases from V and 13 bases from J; junction bases left unmatched: 9. The CDR3 DNA follows: TGTGCCATCAGTGATGTCCCGACAGGGGGCGAGCCCCTCCACTTT. As protein: CAISDVPTGGEPLHF.

The chain uses TRBV7-2 and TRBJ2-5, with a tentative D call TRBD2 (5 bases). Germline CDR1 reads SGHTA; CDR2 reads FQGNSA. CDR3 length equals 12 residues. With 6 bases removed from V and 4 bases from J, the gap between germline ends came to 9 bases. CDR3 sequence (DNA): TGTGCCAGCAGTGAGAGGGTAGAGACCCAGTACTTC. This gives the protein CASSERVETQYF.

The chain combines TRBV28 with TRBJ1-4; TRBD1 is a possible D gene (6 bases). CDR1 MDHEN and CDR2 SYDVKM come from the germline V gene. Between the trimmed V and J ends, which lost 5 bases and 10 bases, there was a span of 17 bases. The CDR3 loop spans 14 amino acids. CDR3 in DNA: TGTGCCAGCAGTCCCGGGGGGGCAAAACGAAAACTGTTTTTT. This codes for CASSPGGAKRKLFF.

Details on this clonotype: A much larger clone lies a single base off, so this may be a read error. This chain uses TRBV4-1 with TRBJ2-5, with 9 bases that match TRBD1. The DNA end lines up better with TRBJ2-7; the J call may be wrong. The germline gives CDR1 MGHRA, CDR2 YSYEKL. The CDR3 extends over 16 amino acids. CDR3 sequence: CASSQERGTGTGEQYF. The DNA for the CDR3 is TGCGCCAGCAGCCAAGAGAGGGGGACAGGGACCGGCGAGCAGTACTTC.

There are a few counts of this clonotype. The chain uses TRBV5-1 and TRBJ2-5, with D hard to call. The CDR3 runs to 14 residues. Trimming stripped 2 bases from V and 2 bases from J, with 10 bases between. CDR1 SGHRS and CDR2 YFSETQ come from the germline V gene. CDR3 amino acids: CASSFRKEQETQYF. The CDR3 nucleotides are TGCGCCAGCAGCTTTAGGAAAGAACAAGAGACCCAGTACTTC.

This clonotype was found a few times. The chain has TRBV7-2 and TRBJ2-6, with D possibly matching TRBD1 (7 bases). The V gene lost 2 bases and the J gene lost 4 bases, with 15 bases spanning the gap. Per germline, CDR1 SGHTA and CDR2 FQGNSA. The CDR3 is 17 amino acids. For the CDR3, the DNA is TGTGCCAGCAGCTTAAGGAGGGGGCGTTCCGGGGCCAACGTCCTGACTTTC. Amino acids: CASSLRRGRSGANVLTF. The full variable domain, rest sourced from reference TRBV7-2 and TRBJ2-6, is GAGVSQSPSNKVTEKGKDVELRCDPISGHTALYWYRQSLGQGLEFLIYFQGNSAPDKSGLPSDRFSAERTGGSVSTLTIQRTQQEDSAVYLCASSLRRGRSGANVLTFGAGSRLTVL.